This is a list of T cell receptor beta chains from one sample in a study of CD8 T cells in ankylosing spondylitis. MiXCR, run by TCRdb on the 5' RACE reads, gives a single entry per CDR3 protein. This repertoire shows a few hundred thousand distinct CDR3 sequences, roughly 15% found once; its top ten account for approximately 0.93%. The sample consisted of blood, either unsorted or a sorted T cell fraction (not recorded which). The receptors shown here come from a male donor with ankylosing spondylitis. Each CDR3 is given with its conserved first and last residue. A D gene is named only where the DNA matches it firmly. The size field is filled for only some rows; it gives once, few, many or a size class.

size,J,V,D,CDR3,DNA
-,TRBJ2-7,TRBV10-2,TRBD2,CASSGKTGLAGYEQYF,TGCGCCAGCAGTGGGAAAACGGGACTAGCCGGGTACGAGCAGTACTTC
-,TRBJ2-1,TRBV24-1,-,CATSDSTGRGYYNEQFF,TGTGCCACCAGTGATTCCACAGGGCGCGGGTACTACAATGAGCAGTTCTTC
-,TRBJ1-5,TRBV2,-,CASSPNRGNQPQHF,TGTGCCAGCTCCCCAAATCGGGGAAATCAGCCCCAGCATTTT
-,TRBJ1-2,TRBV28,-,CASSPPPSNYGYTF,TGTGCCAGCAGTCCACCCCCAAGTAACTATGGCTACACCTTC
few,TRBJ2-1,TRBV5-6,TRBD2,CASSAGTSGRLYNEQFF,TGTGCCAGCAGCGCCGGGACTAGCGGGAGGCTCTACAATGAGCAGTTCTTC
-,TRBJ2-1,TRBV5-1,TRBD2,CASRPGLAYGEQFF,TGCGCCAGCAGACCGGGACTAGCGTACGGTGAGCAGTTCTTC
-,TRBJ2-3,TRBV11-2,-,CASSLGVGGTVTDTQYF,TGTGCCAGCAGCTTAGGGGTTGGAGGGACAGTCACAGATACGCAGTATTTT
once,TRBJ2-4,TRBV5-1,-,CASSALRGEERYF,TGCGCCAGCAGCGCCCTGAGGGGTGAGGAGAGGTACTTC
few,TRBJ1-4,TRBV12-3/TRBV12-4,-,CASSDQGLANEKLFF,TGTGCCAGCAGTGACCAGGGGTTAGCTAATGAAAAACTGTTTTTT
-,TRBJ2-3,TRBV27,TRBD1,CASSLSGTGRDTQYF,TGTGCCAGCAGTTTATCGGGGACAGGGCGGGATACGCAGTATTTT
many,TRBJ2-7,TRBV5-1,-,CASSSMTDSYEQYF,TGCGCCAGCAGCTCAATGACAGACTCCTACGAGCAGTACTTC
-,TRBJ2-7,TRBV29-1,TRBD2,CSVELAGVSYEQYF,TGCAGCGTTGAACTAGCGGGAGTCTCCTACGAGCAGTACTTC
-,TRBJ2-2,TRBV3-1,-,CASSQRSRGTGELFF,TGTGCCAGCAGCCAACGGTCCCGAGGCACCGGGGAGCTGTTTTTT
few,TRBJ1-1,TRBV12-3/TRBV12-4,TRBD1,CASRPSTGARTEAFF,TGTGCCAGCAGACCCTCGACAGGGGCGCGCACTGAAGCTTTCTTT
many,TRBJ1-2,TRBV5-1,TRBD1,CASSGQGMNYGYTF,TGCGCCAGCAGCGGACAGGGGATGAACTATGGCTACACCTTC
-,TRBJ2-7,TRBV11-2,TRBD2,CASSPSRAGVRQYF,TGTGCCAGCAGCCCTTCCAGGGCGGGGGTCCGGCAGTACTTC
many,TRBJ1-2,TRBV6-1,TRBD1,CASRKTGAVYGYTF,TGTGCCAGCAGGAAAACAGGGGCGGTCTATGGCTACACCTTC
-,TRBJ2-1,TRBV6-1,TRBD2,CASSRDYGPYNEQFF,TGTGCCAGCAGTCGGGACTACGGGCCCTACAATGAGCAGTTCTTC
-,TRBJ2-3,TRBV15,-,CATSRDLPDTQYF,TGTGCCACCAGCAGAGATCTTCCAGATACGCAGTATTTT
many,TRBJ2-3,TRBV7-8,TRBD1,CASSLIDRDRLFKDTQYF,TGTGCCAGCAGCTTAATAGACCGGGACAGGTTATTTAAAGATACGCAGTATTTT
-,TRBJ1-5,TRBV2,-,CASSDSDRGQPQHF,TGTGCCAGCAGTGACTCGGACAGAGGACAGCCCCAGCATTTT
-,TRBJ2-7,TRBV12-3/TRBV12-4,-,CASSLRGRNEQYF,TGTGCCAGCAGTTTACGGGGTAGGAACGAGCAGTACTTC
few,TRBJ1-2,TRBV7-2,TRBD1,CASSPTLQGAEGYTF,TGTGCCAGCAGCCCCACTCTCCAGGGGGCGGAAGGCTACACCTTC
-,TRBJ1-1,TRBV13,-,CASSLLRDGLRNTEAFF,TGTGCCAGCAGCCTCCTCCGGGACGGATTAAGGAACACTGAAGCTTTCTTT
many,TRBJ2-1,TRBV24-1,TRBD2,CATSDTLAGSYNEQFF,TGTGCCACCAGTGACACCCTAGCGGGTTCCTACAATGAGCAGTTCTTC
few,TRBJ2-2,TRBV12-3/TRBV12-4,TRBD2,CASSFSVGTSGGRTGELFF,TGTGCCAGCAGTTTCTCGGTTGGGACTAGCGGGGGGAGGACCGGGGAGCTGTTTTTT
-,TRBJ2-2,TRBV10-3,TRBD2,CAISRLAGGTSTGELFF,TGTGCCATCAGCAGACTAGCGGGAGGTACTAGCACCGGGGAGCTGTTTTTT
-,TRBJ1-3,TRBV7-2,-,CASSPTPVSSGNTIYF,TGTGCCAGCAGCCCCACGCCGGTTAGCTCTGGAAACACCATATATTTT
many,TRBJ2-3,TRBV5-1,-,CASSLEGGDTQYF,TGCGCCAGCAGCTTGGAAGGAGGAGATACGCAGTATTTT
-,TRBJ1-5,TRBV29-1,-,CSVEDPNSNQPQHF,TGCAGCGTTGAAGATCCAAATAGCAATCAGCCCCAGCATTTT
many,TRBJ2-3,TRBV7-2,-,CASSSAGTPRPTDTQYF,TGTGCCAGCAGCTCCGCCGGGACTCCACGACCCACAGATACGCAGTATTTT
-,TRBJ2-5,TRBV23-1,-,CASSQSEVRFGQETQYF,TGCGCCAGCAGTCAATCGGAAGTCCGGTTTGGGCAAGAGACCCAGTACTTC
many,TRBJ1-4,TRBV12-3/TRBV12-4,-,CASSLQGRGELFF,TGTGCCAGCAGTTTACAGGGTCGGGGCGAACTGTTTTTT
-,TRBJ2-7,TRBV1,-,CTTSQDVKDSSSSYEQYF,TGCACCACCAGCCAAGATGTCAAGGACAGTTCTAGCTCCTACGAGCAGTACTTC
few,TRBJ1-2,TRBV12-3/TRBV12-4,TRBD1,CASSLTGASLYGYTF,TGTGCCAGCAGTCTAACAGGGGCGAGCCTCTATGGCTACACCTTC
-,TRBJ2-5,TRBV14,-,CASSLGLVYQETQYF,TGTGCCAGCAGCCTAGGTCTGGTCTACCAAGAGACCCAGTACTTC
-,TRBJ1-3,TRBV29-1,-,CSVGHGPGNTIYF,TGCAGCGTTGGACATGGCCCTGGAAACACCATATATTTT